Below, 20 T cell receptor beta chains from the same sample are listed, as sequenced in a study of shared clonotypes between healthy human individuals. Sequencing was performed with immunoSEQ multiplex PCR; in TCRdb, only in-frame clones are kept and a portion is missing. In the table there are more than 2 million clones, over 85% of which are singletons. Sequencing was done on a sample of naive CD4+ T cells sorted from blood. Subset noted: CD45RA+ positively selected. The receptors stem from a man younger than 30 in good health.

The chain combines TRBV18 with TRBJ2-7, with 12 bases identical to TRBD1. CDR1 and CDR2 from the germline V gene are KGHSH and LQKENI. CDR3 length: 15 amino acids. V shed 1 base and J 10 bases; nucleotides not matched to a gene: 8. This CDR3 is CASSPLPGTGGGQYF. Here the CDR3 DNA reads TGTGCCAGCTCACCACTGCCTGGGACAGGGGGCGGTCAGTACTTC.

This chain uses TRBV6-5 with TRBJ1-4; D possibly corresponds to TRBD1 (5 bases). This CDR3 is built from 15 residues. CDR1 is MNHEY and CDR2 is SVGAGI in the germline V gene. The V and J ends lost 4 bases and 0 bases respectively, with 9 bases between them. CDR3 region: CASSFTGATNEKLFF. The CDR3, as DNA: TGTGCCAGCAGTTTTACAGGCGCAACTAATGAAAAACTGTTTTTT.

CDR3 nucleotide sequence: TGTGCCAGCACCCCACGGGTCGCGAACACTGAAGCTTTCTTT. This translates into CASTPRVANTEAFF. The genes are TRBV6-5 and TRBJ1-1; D ambiguous. Trimming cost V 7 bases and J 1 base, with 13 bases left between them. CDR1 MNHEY and CDR2 SVGAGI come from the germline V gene. The CDR3 extends over 14 amino acids.

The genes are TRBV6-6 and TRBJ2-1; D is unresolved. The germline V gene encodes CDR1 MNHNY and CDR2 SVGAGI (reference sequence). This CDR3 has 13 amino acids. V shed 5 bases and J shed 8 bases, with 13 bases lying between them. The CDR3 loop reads CASSPRDGDEQFF. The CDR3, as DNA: TGTGCCAGCAGTCCCCGCGATGGGGATGAGCAGTTCTTC.

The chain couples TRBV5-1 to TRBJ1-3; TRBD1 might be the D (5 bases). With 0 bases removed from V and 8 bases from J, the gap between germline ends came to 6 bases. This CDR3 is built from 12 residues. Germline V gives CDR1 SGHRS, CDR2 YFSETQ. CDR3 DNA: TGCGCCAGCAGCTTGGGAGGGGACACCATATATTTT. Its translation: CASSLGGDTIYF.

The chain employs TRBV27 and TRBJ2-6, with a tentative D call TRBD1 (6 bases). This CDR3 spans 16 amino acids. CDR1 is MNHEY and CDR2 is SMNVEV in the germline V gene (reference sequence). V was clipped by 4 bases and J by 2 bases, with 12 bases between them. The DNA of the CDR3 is TGTGCCAGCAGTTACACCTCAGGGGCTGGGGCCAACGTCCTGACTTTC. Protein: CASSYTSGAGANVLTF.

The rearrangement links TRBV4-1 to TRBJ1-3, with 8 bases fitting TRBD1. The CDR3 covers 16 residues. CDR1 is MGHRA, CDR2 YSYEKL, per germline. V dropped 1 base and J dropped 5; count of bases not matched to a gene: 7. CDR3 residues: CASSQGMQGARNTIYF. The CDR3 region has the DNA TGCGCCAGCAGCCAAGGGATGCAGGGGGCAAGAAACACCATATATTTT.

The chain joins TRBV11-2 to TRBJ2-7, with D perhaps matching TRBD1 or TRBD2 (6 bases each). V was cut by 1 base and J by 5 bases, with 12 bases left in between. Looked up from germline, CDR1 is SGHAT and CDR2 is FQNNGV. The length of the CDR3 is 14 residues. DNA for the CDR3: TGTGCCAGCAGCTTAGTACAGGGAGGTAACGAGCAGTACTTC. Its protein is CASSLVQGGNEQYF.

CDR3 protein: CASSRDSGELFF. CDR3 DNA sequence: TGTGCCAGCAGTCGTGATAGCGGGGAGCTGTTTTTT. The chain links TRBV2 to TRBJ2-2; D call uncertain. From germline, CDR1 is SNHLY and CDR2 FYNNEI. CDR3 size: 12 residues. Trimming cost V 5 bases and J 7 bases, with 8 bases left between them.

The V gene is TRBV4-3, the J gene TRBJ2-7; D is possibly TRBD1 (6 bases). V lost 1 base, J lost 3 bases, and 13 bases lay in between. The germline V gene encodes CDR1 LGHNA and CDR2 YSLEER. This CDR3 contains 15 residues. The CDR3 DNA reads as TGCGCCAGCAGCCAAGGGGAACAGGGAAACTACGAGCAGTACTTC. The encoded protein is CASSQGEQGNYEQYF.

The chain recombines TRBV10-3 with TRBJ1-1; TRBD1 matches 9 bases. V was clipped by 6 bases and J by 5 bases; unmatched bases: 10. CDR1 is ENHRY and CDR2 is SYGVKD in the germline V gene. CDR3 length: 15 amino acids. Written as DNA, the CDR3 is TGTGCCATCAGACCCGATACAGGGGGCGAGACTGAAGCTTTCTTT. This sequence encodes CAIRPDTGGETEAFF.

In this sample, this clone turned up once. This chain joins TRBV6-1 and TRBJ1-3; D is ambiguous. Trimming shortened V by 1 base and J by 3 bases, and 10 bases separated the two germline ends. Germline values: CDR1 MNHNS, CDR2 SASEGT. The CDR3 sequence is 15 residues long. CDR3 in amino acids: CASSEGGLGGNTIYF. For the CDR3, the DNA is TGTGCCAGCAGTGAAGGAGGGCTTGGTGGAAACACCATATATTTT.

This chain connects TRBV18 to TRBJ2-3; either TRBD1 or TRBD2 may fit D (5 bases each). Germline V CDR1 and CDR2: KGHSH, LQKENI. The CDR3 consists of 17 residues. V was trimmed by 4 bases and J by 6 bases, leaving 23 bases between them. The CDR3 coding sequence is TGTGCCAGCTCACTTATGACAGCGATAGCCCGAGGGGATACGCAGTATTTT. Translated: CASSLMTAIARGDTQYF.

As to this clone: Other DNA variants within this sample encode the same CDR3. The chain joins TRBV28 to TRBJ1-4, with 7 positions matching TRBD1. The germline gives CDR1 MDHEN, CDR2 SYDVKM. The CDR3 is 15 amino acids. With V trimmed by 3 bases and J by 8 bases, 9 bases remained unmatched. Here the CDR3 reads CASSFRQGTGEKLFF. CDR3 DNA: TGTGCCAGCAGTTTCCGACAGGGAACAGGAGAAAAACTGTTTTTT.

This CDR3 reads CASSERLAGLGYTQYF. CDR3 in DNA: TGTGCCAGCAGTGAGAGACTAGCGGGCCTGGGATATACGCAGTATTTT. J is TRBJ2-3 and V is TRBV6-1; 10 positions agree with TRBD2. V lost 3 bases and J lost 7; bases outside the gene matches: 10. The V gene's germline CDR1 is MNHNS and CDR2 SASEGT. This CDR3 region has 16 residues.

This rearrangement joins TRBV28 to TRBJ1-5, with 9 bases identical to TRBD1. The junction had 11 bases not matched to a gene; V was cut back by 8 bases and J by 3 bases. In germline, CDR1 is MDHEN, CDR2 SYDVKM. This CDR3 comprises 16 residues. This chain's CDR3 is CASLTRDREYNQPQHF. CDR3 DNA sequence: TGTGCCAGCCTCACCCGGGACAGGGAGTACAATCAGCCCCAGCATTTT. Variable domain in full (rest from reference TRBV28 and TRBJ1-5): DVKVTQSSRYLVKRTGEKVFLECVQDMDHENMFWYRQDPGLGLRLIYFSYDVKMKEKGDIPEGYSVSREKKERFSLILESASTNQTSMYLCASLTRDREYNQPQHFGDGTRLSIL.

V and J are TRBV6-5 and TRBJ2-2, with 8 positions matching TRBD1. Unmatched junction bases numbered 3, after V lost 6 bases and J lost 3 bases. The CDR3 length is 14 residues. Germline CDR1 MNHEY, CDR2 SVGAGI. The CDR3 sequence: CASSRTGYTGELFF. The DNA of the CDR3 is TGTGCCAGCAGCCGGACAGGGTACACCGGGGAGCTGTTTTTT.

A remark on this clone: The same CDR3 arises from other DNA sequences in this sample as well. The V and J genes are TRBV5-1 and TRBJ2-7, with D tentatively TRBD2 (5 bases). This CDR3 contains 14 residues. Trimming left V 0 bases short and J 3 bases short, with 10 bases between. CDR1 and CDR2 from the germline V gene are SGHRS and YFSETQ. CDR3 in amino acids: CASSLDLRGYEQYF. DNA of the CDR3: TGCGCCAGCAGCTTGGACCTCCGGGGCTACGAGCAGTACTTC. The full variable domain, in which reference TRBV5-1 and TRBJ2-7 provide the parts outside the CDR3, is KAGVTQTPRYLIKTRGQQVTLSCSPISGHRSVSWYQQTPGQGLQFLFEYFSETQRNKGNFPGRFSGRQFSNSRSEMNVSTLELGDSALYLCASSLDLRGYEQYFGPGTRLTVT.

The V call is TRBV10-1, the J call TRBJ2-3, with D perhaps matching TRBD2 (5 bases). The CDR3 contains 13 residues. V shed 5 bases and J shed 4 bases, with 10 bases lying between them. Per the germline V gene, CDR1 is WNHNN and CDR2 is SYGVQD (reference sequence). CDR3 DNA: TGCGCCAGCAGTTTGAGGGAAGCAGATACGCAGTATTTT. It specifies CASSLREADTQYF.

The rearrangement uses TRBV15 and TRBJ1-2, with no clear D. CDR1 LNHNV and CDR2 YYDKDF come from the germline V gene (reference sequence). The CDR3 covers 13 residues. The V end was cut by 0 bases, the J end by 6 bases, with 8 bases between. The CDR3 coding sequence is TGTGCCACCAGCAGAGATCGTTTCGATGGCTACACCTTC. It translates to CATSRDRFDGYTF.